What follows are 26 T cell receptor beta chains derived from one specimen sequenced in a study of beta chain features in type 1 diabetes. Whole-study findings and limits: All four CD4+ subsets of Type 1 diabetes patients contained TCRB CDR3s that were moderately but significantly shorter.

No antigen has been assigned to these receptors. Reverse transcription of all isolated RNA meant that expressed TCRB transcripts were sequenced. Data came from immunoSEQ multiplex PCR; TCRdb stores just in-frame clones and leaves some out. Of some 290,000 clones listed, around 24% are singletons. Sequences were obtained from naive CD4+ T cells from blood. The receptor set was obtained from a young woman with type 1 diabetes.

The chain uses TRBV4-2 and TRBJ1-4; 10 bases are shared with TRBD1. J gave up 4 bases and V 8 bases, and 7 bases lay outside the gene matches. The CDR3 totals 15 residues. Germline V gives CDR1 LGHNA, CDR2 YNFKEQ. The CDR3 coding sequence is TGTGCCAGCCTCGGACAGGGGGTTGATAATGAAAAACTGTTTTTT. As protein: CASLGQGVDNEKLFF.

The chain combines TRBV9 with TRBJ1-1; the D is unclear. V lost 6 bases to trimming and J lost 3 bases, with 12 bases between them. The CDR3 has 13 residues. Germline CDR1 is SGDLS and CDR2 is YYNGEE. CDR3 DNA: TGTGCCAGCAACCCTCGGGGAGACACTGAAGCTTTCTTT. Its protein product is CASNPRGDTEAFF.

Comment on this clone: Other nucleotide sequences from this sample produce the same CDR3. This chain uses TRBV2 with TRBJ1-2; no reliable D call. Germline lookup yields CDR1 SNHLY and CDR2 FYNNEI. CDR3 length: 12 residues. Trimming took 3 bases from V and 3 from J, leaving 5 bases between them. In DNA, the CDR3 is TGTGCCAGCAGTGACCGTGACTATGGCTACACCTTC. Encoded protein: CASSDRDYGYTF.

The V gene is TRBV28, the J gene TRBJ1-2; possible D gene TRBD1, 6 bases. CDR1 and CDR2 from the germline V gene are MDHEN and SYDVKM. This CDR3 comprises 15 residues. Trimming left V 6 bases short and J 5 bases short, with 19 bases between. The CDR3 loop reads CASRSGTFRPYGYTF. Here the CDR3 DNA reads TGTGCCAGCAGATCTGGGACATTTCGACCATATGGCTACACCTTC.

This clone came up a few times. In DNA form, the CDR3 reads TGCAGCGTTGAAGGGGAGGGTCGGCTCTACGGCTACACCTTC. Translation: CSVEGEGRLYGYTF. The chain couples TRBV29-1 to TRBJ1-2, with unresolved D. CDR1 and CDR2 (germline): SQVTM, ANQGSEA. V was shortened by 1 base and J by 8 bases, with 17 bases between the two germline ends. The CDR3 length is 14 residues.

The CDR3 nucleotides read TGTGCCAGCAGCGTACAGGGGGCGGCAGATACGCAGTATTTT. Translating it yields CASSVQGAADTQYF. The V and J genes are TRBV9 and TRBJ2-3, with 8 bases lining up with TRBD1. The CDR3 runs to 14 residues. CDR1 is SGDLS, CDR2 YYNGEE, per germline. With V trimmed by 1 base and J by 4 bases, 2 bases remained unmatched.

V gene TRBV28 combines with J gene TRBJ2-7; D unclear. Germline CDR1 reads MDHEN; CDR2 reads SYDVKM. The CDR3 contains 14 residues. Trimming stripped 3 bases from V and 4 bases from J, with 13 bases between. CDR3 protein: CASSLTLATYEQYF. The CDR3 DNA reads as TGTGCCAGCAGTTTGACTTTAGCTACTTACGAGCAGTACTTC.

CDR3 residues: CASSGVRGTEAFF. The CDR3 nucleotides read TGTGCCAGCAGTGGAGTCAGGGGGACTGAAGCTTTCTTT. The rearrangement uses TRBV6-1 and TRBJ1-1, with 7 bases that match TRBD1. Per the germline V gene, CDR1 is MNHNS and CDR2 is SASEGT. There are 13 residues in the CDR3. V lost 4 bases, J lost 5 bases, and 4 bases stayed unmatched.

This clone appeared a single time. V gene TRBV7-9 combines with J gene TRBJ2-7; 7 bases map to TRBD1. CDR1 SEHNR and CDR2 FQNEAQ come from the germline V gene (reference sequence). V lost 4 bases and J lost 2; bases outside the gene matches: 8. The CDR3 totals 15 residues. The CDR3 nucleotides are TGTGCCAGCAGCTACGAGGGGGCTGTGGCCTACGAGCAGTACTTC. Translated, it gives CASSYEGAVAYEQYF.

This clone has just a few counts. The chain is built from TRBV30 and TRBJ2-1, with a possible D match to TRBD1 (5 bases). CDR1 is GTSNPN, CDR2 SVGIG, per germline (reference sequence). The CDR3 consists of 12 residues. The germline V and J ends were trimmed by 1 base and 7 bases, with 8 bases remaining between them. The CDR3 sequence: CAWSGAGNEQFF. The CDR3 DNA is TGTGCCTGGAGTGGGGCAGGGAATGAGCAGTTCTTC.

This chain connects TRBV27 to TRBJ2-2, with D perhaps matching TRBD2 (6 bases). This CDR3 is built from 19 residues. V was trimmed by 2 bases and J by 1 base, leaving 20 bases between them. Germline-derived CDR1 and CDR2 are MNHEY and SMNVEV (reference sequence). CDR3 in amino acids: CASSLRGLRGFGNTGELFF. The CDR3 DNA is TGTGCCAGCAGTTTAAGGGGACTTCGGGGCTTCGGGAACACCGGGGAGCTGTTTTTT.

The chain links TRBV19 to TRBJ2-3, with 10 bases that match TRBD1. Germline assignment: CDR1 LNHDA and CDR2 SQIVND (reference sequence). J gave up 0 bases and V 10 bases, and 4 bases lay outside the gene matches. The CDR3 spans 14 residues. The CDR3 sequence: CATEDRGSTDTQYF. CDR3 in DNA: TGTGCCACCGAGGACAGGGGGAGCACAGATACGCAGTATTTT.

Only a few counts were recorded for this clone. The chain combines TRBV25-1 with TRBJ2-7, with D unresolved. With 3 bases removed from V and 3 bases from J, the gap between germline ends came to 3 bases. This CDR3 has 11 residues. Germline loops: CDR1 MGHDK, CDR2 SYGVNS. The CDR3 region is CASSDLYEQYF. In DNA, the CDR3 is TGTGCCAGCAGTGATCTCTACGAGCAGTACTTC.

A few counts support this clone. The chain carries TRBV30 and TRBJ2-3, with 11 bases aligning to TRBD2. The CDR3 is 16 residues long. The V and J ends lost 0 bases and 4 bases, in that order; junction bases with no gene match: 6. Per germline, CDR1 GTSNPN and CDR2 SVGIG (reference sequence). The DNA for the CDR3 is TGTGCCTGGAGTGTAGGCACTAGCGGGAGTGCAGATACGCAGTATTTT. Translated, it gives CAWSVGTSGSADTQYF.

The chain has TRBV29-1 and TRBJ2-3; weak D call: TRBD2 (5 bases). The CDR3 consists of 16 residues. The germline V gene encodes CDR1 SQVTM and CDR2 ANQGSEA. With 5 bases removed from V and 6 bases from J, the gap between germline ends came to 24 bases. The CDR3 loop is CSVRPLAAVGFDTQYF. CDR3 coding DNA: TGCAGCGTTCGGCCCCTAGCAGCGGTGGGGTTCGATACGCAGTATTTT.

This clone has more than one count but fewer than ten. DNA of the CDR3: TGCGCCAGCAGCCGAGCAGACGTAGAGGGTAACATTCAGTACTTC. Its translation: CASSRADVEGNIQYF. This chain links TRBV4-1 with TRBJ2-4, with D maybe TRBD2 (5 bases). Germline-derived CDR1 and CDR2 are MGHRA and YSYEKL. V was shortened by 4 bases and J by 7 bases, with 17 bases between the two germline ends. There are 15 residues in the CDR3.

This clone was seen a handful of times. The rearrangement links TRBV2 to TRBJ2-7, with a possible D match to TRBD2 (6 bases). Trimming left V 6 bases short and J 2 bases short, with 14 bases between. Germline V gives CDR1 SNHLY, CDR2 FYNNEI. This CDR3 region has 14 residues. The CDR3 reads CASRMDYLAYEQYF. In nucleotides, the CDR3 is TGTGCCAGCAGGATGGACTATTTAGCCTACGAGCAGTACTTC.

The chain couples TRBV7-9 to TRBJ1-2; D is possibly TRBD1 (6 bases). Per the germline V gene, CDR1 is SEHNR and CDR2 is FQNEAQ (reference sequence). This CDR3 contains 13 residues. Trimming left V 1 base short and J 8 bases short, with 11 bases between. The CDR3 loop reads CASSLEAGAGYTF. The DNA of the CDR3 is TGTGCCAGCAGCTTAGAGGCAGGGGCAGGCTACACCTTC.

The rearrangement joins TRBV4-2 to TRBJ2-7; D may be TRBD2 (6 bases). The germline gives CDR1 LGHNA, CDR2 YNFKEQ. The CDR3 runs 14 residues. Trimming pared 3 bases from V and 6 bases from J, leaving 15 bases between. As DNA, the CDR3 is TGTGCCAGCAGCCAGGACCATCTAGCGTCCGAGCAGTACTTC. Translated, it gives CASSQDHLASEQYF.

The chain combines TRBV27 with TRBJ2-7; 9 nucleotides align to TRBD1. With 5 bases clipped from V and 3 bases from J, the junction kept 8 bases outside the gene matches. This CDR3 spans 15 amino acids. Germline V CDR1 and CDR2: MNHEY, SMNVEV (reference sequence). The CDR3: CASSAYPGQGYEQYF. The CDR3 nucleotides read TGTGCCAGCAGTGCCTACCCGGGACAGGGCTACGAGCAGTACTTC.

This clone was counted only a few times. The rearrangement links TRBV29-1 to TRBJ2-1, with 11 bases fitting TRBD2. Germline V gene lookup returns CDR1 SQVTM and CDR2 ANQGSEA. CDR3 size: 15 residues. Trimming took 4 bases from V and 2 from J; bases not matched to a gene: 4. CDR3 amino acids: CSVVPGLAAYNEQFF. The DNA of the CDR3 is TGCAGCGTTGTCCCGGGACTAGCGGCCTACAATGAGCAGTTCTTC.

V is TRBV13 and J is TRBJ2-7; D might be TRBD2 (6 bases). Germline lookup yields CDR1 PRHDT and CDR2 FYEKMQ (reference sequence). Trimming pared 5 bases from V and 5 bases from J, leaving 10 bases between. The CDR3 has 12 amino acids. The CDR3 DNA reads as TGTGCCAGCAGCCGGGGGTACCACGAGCAGTACTTC. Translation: CASSRGYHEQYF. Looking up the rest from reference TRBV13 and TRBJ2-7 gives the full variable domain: AAGVIQSPRHLIKEKRETATLKCYPIPRHDTVYWYQQGPGQDPQFLISFYEKMQSDKGSIPDRFSAQQFSDYHSELNMSSLELGDSALYFCASSRGYHEQYFGPGTRLTVT.

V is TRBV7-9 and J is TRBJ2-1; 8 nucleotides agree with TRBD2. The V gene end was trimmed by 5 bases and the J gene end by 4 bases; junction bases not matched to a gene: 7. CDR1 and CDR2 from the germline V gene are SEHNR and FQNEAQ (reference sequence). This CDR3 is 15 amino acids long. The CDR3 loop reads CASSKIAGFYNEQFF. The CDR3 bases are TGTGCCAGCAGCAAAATAGCGGGGTTTTACAATGAGCAGTTCTTC.

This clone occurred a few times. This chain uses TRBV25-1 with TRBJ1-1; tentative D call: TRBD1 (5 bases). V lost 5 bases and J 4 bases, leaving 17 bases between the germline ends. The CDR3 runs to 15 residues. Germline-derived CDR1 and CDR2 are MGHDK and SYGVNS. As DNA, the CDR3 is TGTGCCAGCAGTCCCATAGGAGTGGGGGGCACTGAAGCTTTCTTT. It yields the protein CASSPIGVGGTEAFF.

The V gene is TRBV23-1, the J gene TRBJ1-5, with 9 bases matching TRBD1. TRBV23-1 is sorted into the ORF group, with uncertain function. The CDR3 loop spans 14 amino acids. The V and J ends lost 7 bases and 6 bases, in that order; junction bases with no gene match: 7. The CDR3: CASTQGQGFQPQHF. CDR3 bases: TGCGCCAGCACCCAGGGACAGGGATTTCAGCCCCAGCATTTT.

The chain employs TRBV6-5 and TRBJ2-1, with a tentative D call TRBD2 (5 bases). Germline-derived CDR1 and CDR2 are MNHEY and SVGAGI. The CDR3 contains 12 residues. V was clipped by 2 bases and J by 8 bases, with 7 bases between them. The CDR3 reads CASSYRGYEQFF. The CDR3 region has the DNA TGTGCCAGCAGTTACCGGGGATATGAGCAGTTCTTC.